A single sample gave rise to the 16 T cell receptor beta chains below, sequenced in a study of post-analysis software for immune sequencing data. Study-wide points: With TRBV5-6, TRBV5-1 and TRBV20-1 included, roughly five TRBV segments were more frequent in patients than in controls.

Their antigens remain unidentified. Carried by the TCR beta cDNA libraries were unique molecular identifiers. In TCRdb, the PCR reads were re-called with MiXCR into one record per CDR3 protein. This sample carries about 770,000 distinct CDR3 sequences, 40% to 55% of them seen once, and the ten largest clones take roughly 4.5%. The source material was blood. The receptors derive from a girl aged 5-17 years with multiple sclerosis.

The chain joins TRBV28 to TRBJ2-3; D might be TRBD2 (6 bases). V was pared by 6 bases and J by 8 bases, with 18 bases between. The germline gives CDR1 MDHEN, CDR2 SYDVKM. This CDR3 region has 14 residues. The CDR3 protein is CASSLKLARPTQYF. The CDR3 DNA is TGTGCCAGCAGCCTGAAGCTAGCGCGCCCTACGCAGTATTTT.

The CDR3 DNA reads as TGTGCCACCAGTGACCCCGCCCGAGGGGACGACGAGCAGTACTTC. This gives the protein CATSDPARGDDEQYF. V gene TRBV24-1 combines with J gene TRBJ2-4; the D gene could be TRBD1 or TRBD2 (5 bases each). The tail of the sequence fits TRBJ2-7 better, so the J call may be wrong. The CDR3 totals 15 residues. CDR1 is KGHDR and CDR2 is SFDVKD in the germline V gene.

The chain links TRBV4-1 to TRBJ2-1; D is undetermined. Trimming pared 1 base from V and 9 bases from J, leaving 10 bases between. This CDR3 comprises 13 residues. CDR1 MGHRA and CDR2 YSYEKL come from the germline V gene. Written as DNA, the CDR3 is TGCGCCAGCAGCCAAGGGCTCGGGTCTGAGCAGTTCTTC. Translating gives CASSQGLGSEQFF.

The CDR3 DNA follows: TGTGCCATCAGTGTAACCGGGACAGTAAATAATTCACCCCTCCACTTT. This gives the protein CAISVTGTVNNSPLHF. The chain recombines TRBV10-3 with TRBJ1-6; TRBD1 aligns across 7 bases. Trimming took 4 bases from V and 5 from J; bases not matched to a gene: 8. This CDR3 contains 16 residues. Germline V gives CDR1 ENHRY, CDR2 SYGVKD.

The gene calls are TRBV11-3 and TRBJ2-1; TRBD2 agrees at 12 bases. V lost 4 bases and J lost 8; bases outside the gene matches: 6. Germline V gene data show CDR1 as SGHNT and CDR2 as YENEEA. The CDR3 runs 15 residues. In nucleotides, the CDR3 is TGTGCCAGCAGCTCTTCCCTAGCGGGAGGGTATGAGCAGTTCTTC. Its protein is CASSSSLAGGYEQFF.

On this clonotype itself: At one end the junction does not follow the germline gene, possibly because of a read error. This chain uses TRBV12-3 or TRBV12-4 with TRBJ1-1; perhaps TRBD1 as D (6 bases). The CDR3 extends over 15 amino acids. CDR3 protein: CASSLPRGSDTGAFF. The CDR3 DNA is TGTGCCAGCAGTCTACCCAGGGGATCGGACACTGGAGCTTTCTTT.

This clonotype was seen more than once but under ten times. The rearrangement links TRBV7-8 to TRBJ1-2; tentative D call: TRBD1 (5 bases). This CDR3 comprises 13 residues. Germline V gene sequence: CDR1 SGHVS, CDR2 FQNEAQ. The V end was cut by 6 bases, the J end by 7 bases, with 15 bases between. CDR3 protein: CASSSTGRAGYTF. Here the CDR3 DNA reads TGTGCCAGCAGTTCGACGGGCAGGGCTGGCTACACCTTC.

This clonotype showed up just a few times. This rearrangement joins TRBV7-2 to TRBJ2-6, with D hard to call. The V gene lost 1 base and the J gene lost 4 bases, with 8 bases spanning the gap. The germline gives CDR1 SGHTA, CDR2 FQGNSA. The CDR3 is 15 residues long. The CDR3 DNA sequence: TGTGCCAGCAGCTTAGTTGCCGCCGGGGCCAACGTCCTGACTTTC. This sequence encodes CASSLVAAGANVLTF.

This rearrangement joins TRBV28 to TRBJ1-2; TRBD1 matches at 8 bases. The J segment lost 8 bases and the V segment lost 1 base, leaving 6 bases of the junction unmatched. The CDR3 runs to 14 residues. Germline V CDR1 and CDR2: MDHEN, SYDVKM. The CDR3 spells CASSLSTGGSGYTF. CDR3 DNA: TGTGCCAGCAGTTTATCCACAGGGGGTTCGGGCTACACCTTC.

The chain is built from TRBV6-6 and TRBJ2-3; possible D gene TRBD1, 5 bases. The CDR3 spans 15 residues. Germline assignment: CDR1 MNHNY and CDR2 SVGAGI (reference sequence). Deletions cut 1 base from V and 4 bases from J, with 12 bases between. The CDR3, as DNA: TGTGCCAGCAGTTACTGGCAGGGTATGCCAGATACGCAGTATTTT. This encodes CASSYWQGMPDTQYF.

Regarding this clonotype: The germline gene is not matched at one end of the junction; a read error may be the cause. This chain uses TRBV28 with TRBJ2-6; 7 nucleotides agree with TRBD1. The CDR3 sequence is 17 residues long. Germline V lookup: CDR1 MDHEN, CDR2 SYDVKM. The CDR3 DNA reads TGTGCCAGCAATCCAGACAGGGTCGACTCTGGGGCCAACGTCCTGGCTTTC. Translated, it gives CASNPDRVDSGANVLAF.

The V and J genes are TRBV20-1 and TRBJ2-3; 7 bases map to TRBD1. V trimming: 6 bases; J trimming: 2 bases; junction bases outside the gene matches: 5. This CDR3 region has 13 residues. Germline CDR1 is DFQATT and CDR2 is SNEGSKA (reference sequence). The CDR3 nucleotides read TGCAGTGCCCCGGGACAGATCACAGATACGCAGTATTTT. Protein product: CSAPGQITDTQYF.

This chain uses TRBV5-1 with TRBJ2-7; a weak D match, TRBD2 (5 bases). The CDR3 is made up of 16 amino acids. Between the trimmed V and J ends, which lost 2 bases and 0 bases, there was a span of 15 bases. From germline, CDR1 is SGHRS and CDR2 YFSETQ. The CDR3 region is CASSFTSVGSSYEQYF. The CDR3 DNA sequence: TGCGCCAGCAGCTTTACCTCAGTGGGGAGCTCCTACGAGCAGTACTTC.

This sequence joins TRBV15 and TRBJ2-1, with a possible D match to TRBD1 (5 bases). This CDR3 has 12 residues. Trimming took 8 bases from V and 5 from J, leaving 10 bases between them. Per germline, CDR1 LNHNV and CDR2 YYDKDF (reference sequence). Here the CDR3 DNA reads TGTGCCACCGCTGGGGCCGACAATGAGCAGTTCTTC. Its protein product is CATAGADNEQFF.

This chain joins TRBV24-1 and TRBJ1-2; no firm D call. In germline, CDR1 is KGHDR, CDR2 SFDVKD. The germline V and J ends were trimmed by 1 base and 8 bases, with 7 bases remaining between them. This CDR3 has 12 residues. This CDR3 reads CATSDFQRGYTF. The CDR3 region has the DNA TGTGCCACCAGTGATTTTCAGAGGGGCTACACCTTC.

A word on this clonotype: At one boundary the junction diverges from the germline segment, which might be a read error. V usage is TRBV12-3 or TRBV12-4 and J usage is TRBJ2-3; D unclear. The CDR3 is 16 amino acids. This chain's CDR3 is CASSHQRTVITDTQYF. The CDR3 nucleotides are TGCGCCAGCAGCCACCAACGCACGGTGATCACAGATACGCAGTATTTT.